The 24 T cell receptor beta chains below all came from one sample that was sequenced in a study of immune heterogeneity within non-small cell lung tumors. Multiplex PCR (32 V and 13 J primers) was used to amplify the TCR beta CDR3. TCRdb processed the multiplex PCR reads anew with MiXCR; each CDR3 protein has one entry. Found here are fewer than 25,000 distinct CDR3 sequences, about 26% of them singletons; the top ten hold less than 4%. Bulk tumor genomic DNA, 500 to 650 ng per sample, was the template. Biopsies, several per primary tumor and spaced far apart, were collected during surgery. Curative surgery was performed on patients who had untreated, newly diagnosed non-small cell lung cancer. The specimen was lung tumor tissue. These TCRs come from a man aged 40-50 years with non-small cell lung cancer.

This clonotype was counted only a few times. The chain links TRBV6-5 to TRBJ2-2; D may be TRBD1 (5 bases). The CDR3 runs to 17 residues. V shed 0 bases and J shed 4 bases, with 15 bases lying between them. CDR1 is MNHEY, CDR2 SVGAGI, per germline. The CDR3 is CASSYSNQGSGTGELFF. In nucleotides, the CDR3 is TGTGCCAGCAGTTACTCAAATCAGGGAAGTGGCACCGGGGAGCTGTTTTTT.

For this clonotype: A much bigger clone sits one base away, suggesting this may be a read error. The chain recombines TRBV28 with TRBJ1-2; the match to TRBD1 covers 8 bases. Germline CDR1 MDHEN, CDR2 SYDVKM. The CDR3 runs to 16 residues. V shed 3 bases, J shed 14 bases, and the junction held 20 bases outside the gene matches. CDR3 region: CASSFNDARGPLWWTF. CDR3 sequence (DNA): TGTGCCAGCAGTTTCAACGACGCCAGGGGGCCCCTGTGGTGGACCTTC.

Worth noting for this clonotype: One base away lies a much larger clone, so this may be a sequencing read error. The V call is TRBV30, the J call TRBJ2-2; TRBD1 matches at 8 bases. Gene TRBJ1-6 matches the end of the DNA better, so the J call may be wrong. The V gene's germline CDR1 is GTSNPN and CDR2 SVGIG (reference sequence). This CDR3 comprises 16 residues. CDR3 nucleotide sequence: TGTGCCTGGAGTTCTATAGGACAGGGAGGTGGTTCACACCTCCACTTT. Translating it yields CAWSSIGQGGGSHLHF.

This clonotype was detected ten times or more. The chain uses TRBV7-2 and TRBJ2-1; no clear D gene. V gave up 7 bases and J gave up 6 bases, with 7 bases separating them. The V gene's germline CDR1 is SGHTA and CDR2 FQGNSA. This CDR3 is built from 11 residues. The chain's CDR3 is CASTRTNEQFF. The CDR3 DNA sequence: TGTGCCAGCACCCGAACCAATGAGCAGTTCTTC.

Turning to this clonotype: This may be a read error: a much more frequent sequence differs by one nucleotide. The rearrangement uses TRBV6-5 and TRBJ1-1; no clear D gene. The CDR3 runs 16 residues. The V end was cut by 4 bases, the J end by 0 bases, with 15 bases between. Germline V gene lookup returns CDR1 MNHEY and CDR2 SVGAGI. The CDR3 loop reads CASSSRIWQLNTEAFF. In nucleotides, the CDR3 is TGTGCCAGCAGTTCCCGGATCTGGCAGCTGAACACTGAAGCTTTCTTT.

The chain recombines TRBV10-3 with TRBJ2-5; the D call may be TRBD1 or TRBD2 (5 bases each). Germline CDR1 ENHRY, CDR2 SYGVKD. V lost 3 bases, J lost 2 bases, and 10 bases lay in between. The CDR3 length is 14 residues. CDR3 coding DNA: TGTGCCATCAGTGACCCGGGGCTTCAAGAGACCCAGTACTTC. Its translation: CAISDPGLQETQYF.

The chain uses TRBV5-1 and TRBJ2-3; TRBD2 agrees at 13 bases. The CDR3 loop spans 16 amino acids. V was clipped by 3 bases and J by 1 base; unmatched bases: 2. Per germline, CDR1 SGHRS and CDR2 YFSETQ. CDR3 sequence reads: CASSSGTSGGTDTQYF. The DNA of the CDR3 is TGCGCCAGCAGCTCCGGGACTAGCGGGGGCACAGATACGCAGTATTTT.

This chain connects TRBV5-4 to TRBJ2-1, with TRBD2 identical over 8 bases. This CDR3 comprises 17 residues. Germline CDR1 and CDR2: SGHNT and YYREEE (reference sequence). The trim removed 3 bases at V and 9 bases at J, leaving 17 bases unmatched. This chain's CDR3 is CASSSDLGSGGGGEQFF. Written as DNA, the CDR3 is TGTGCCAGCAGCTCCGACCTAGGGTCCGGGGGGGGGGGTGAGCAGTTCTTC. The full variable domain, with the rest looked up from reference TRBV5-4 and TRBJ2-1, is ETGVTQSPTHLIKTRGQQVTLRCSSQSGHNTVSWYQQALGQGPQFIFQYYREEENGRGNFPPRFSGLQFPNYSSELNVNALELDDSALYLCASSSDLGSGGGGEQFFGPGTRLTVL.

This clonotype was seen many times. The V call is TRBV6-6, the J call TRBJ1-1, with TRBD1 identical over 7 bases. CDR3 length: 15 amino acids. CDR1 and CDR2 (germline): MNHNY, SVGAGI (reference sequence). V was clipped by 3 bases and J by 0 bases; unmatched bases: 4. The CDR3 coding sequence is TGTGCCAGCAGTTATTCGGGACAGCTGAACACTGAAGCTTTCTTT. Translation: CASSYSGQLNTEAFF.

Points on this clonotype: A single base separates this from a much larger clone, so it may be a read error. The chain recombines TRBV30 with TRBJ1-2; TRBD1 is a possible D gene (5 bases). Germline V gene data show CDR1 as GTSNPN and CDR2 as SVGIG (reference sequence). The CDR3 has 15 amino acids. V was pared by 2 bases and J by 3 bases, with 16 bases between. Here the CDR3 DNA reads TGTGCCTGGAGTAATCCCGGGATAGGGGACTATGGCTACACCTTC. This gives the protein CAWSNPGIGDYGYTF.

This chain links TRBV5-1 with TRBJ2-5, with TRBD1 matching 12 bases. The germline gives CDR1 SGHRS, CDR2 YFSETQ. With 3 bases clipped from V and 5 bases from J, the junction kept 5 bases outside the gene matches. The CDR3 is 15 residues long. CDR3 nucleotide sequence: TGCGCCAGCAGCTCCTCCGGGACAGGGGGCGAGACCCAGTACTTC. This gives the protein CASSSSGTGGETQYF.

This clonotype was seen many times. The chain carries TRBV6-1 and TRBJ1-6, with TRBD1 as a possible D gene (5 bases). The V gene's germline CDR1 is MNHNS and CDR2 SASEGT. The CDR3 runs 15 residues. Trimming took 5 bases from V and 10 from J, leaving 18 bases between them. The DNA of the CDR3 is TGTGCCAGCAGTCGGCAGGGCGCCCCAGACTCACCCCTCCACTTT. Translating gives CASSRQGAPDSPLHF.

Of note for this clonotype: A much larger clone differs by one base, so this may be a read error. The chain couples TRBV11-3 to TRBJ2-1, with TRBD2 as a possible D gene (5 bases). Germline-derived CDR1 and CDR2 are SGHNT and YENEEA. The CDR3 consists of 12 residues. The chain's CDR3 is CASSAVRGEKFF. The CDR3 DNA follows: TGTGCCAGCAGCGCCGTTCGGGGTGAGAAGTTCTTC.

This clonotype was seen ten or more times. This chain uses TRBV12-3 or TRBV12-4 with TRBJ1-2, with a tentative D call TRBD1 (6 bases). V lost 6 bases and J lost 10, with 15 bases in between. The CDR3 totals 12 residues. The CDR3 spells CASSHYGGHYTF. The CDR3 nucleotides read TGTGCCAGCAGCCACTACGGGGGGCACTACACCTTC.

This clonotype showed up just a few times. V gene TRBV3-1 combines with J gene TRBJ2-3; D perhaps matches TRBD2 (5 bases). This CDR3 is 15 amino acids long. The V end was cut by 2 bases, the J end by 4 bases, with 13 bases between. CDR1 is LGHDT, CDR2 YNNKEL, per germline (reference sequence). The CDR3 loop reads CASSQKRDWPDTQYF. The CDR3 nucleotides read TGTGCCAGCAGCCAAAAGAGGGATTGGCCAGATACGCAGTATTTT.

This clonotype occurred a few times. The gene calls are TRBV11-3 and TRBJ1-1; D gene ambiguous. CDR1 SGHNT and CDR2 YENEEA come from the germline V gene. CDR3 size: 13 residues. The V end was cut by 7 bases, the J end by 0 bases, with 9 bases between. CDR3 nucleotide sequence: TGTGCCAGCAAGAAAGATTTGAACACTGAAGCTTTCTTT. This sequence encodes CASKKDLNTEAFF.

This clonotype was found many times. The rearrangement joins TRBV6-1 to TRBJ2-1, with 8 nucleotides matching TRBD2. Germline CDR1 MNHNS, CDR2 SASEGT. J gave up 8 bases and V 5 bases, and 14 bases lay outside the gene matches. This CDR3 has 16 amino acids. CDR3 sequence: CASSPFGSGTDYEQFF. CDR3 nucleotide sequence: TGTGCCAGCAGTCCCTTTGGTAGCGGGACTGACTATGAGCAGTTCTTC.

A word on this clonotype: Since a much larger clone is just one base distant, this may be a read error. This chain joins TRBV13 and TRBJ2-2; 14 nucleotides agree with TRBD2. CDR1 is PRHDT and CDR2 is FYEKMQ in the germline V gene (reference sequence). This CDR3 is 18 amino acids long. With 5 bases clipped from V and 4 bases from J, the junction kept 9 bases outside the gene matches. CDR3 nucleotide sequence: TGTGCCAGCAGCCGAGGACTAGCGGGAGGCCCTGTCACCGGGGAGCTGTTTTTT. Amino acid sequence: CASSRGLAGGPVTGELFF.

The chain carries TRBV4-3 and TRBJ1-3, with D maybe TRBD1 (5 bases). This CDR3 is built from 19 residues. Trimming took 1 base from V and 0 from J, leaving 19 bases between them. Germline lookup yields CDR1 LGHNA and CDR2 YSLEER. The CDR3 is CASSQVLTALSSSGNTIYF. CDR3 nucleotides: TGCGCCAGCAGCCAAGTCTTGACAGCCTTGAGTAGCTCTGGAAACACCATATATTTT.

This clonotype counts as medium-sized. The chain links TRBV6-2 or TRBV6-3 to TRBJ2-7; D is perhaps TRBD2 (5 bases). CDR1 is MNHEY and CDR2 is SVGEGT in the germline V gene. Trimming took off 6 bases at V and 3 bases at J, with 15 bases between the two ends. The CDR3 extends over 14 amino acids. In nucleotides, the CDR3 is TGTGCCAGCAGAAGGGCGAGCGGACTCTACGAGCAGTACTTC. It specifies CASRRASGLYEQYF.

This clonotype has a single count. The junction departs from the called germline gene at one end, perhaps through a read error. The CDR3 DNA reads as TGTTCCAGCAGTTACTCGAGTGCTTCGTGGGAAGCCTTGAACACTGAAGCTTTCTTT. Its protein is CSSSYSSASWEALNTEAFF. The chain carries TRBV6-5 and TRBJ1-1; D uncertain. The CDR3 consists of 19 residues. Germline assignment: CDR1 MNHEY and CDR2 SVGAGI.

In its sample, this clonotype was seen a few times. CDR3 bases: TGTGCCAGCAGCTTGTGGGGGGGGGATGGCTACACCTTC. This translates into CASSLWGGDGYTF. V gene TRBV5-5 combines with J gene TRBJ1-2, with D possibly being TRBD1 (5 bases). V was trimmed by 1 base and J by 6 bases, leaving 10 bases between them. From germline, CDR1 is SGHKS and CDR2 YYEKEE (reference sequence). The CDR3 is 13 residues long.

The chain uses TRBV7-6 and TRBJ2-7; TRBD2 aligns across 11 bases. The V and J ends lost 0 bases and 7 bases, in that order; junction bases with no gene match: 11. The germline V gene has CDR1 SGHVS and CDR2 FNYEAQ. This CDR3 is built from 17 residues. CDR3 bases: TGTGCCAGCAGCTTAGCCCTGACTAGCGGGAATCGTGCGGAGCAGTACTTC. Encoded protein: CASSLALTSGNRAEQYF.

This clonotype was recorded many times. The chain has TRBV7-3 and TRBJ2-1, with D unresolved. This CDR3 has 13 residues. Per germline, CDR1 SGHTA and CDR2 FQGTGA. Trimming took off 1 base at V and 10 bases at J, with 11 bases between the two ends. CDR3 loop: CASSLNAVGEQFF. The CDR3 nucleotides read TGTGCCAGCAGCTTAAATGCGGTTGGGGAGCAGTTCTTC. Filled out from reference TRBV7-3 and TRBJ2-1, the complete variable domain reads GAGVSQTPSNKVTEKGKYVELRCDPISGHTALYWYRQSLGQGPEFLIYFQGTGAADDSGLPNDRFFAVRPEGSVSTLKIQRTERGDSAVYLCASSLNAVGEQFFGPGTRLTVL.